The present T cell receptor (beta chain) was sequenced within a study of human T cells and chemical hapten exposure. The V end was cut by 5 bases, the J end by 2 bases, with 23 bases between. The CDR3 contains 18 residues. CDR1 is LNHNV and CDR2 is YYDKDF in the germline V gene (reference sequence). Individual cDNA molecules (in the library) carried attached unique molecular identifiers. TCRdb analysed the RACE reads with MiXCR anew, one entry per CDR3 protein. The table lists around 300,000 distinct CDR3 sequences, approximately 7.5% of them singletons. Time point denoted: pre-sensitization, week 0. Treatment defined: therapeutic diphenylcyclopropenone sensitization with weekly scalp DPC.

The receptor's source is a man in his late teens or twenties with alopecia areata. Some clones in this sample may be carry-over from other donors' samples. Sequenced material: whole blood, taken in connection with sensitization to the hapten diphenylcyclopropenone (DPC). This sequence joins TRBV15 and TRBJ2-3; D may be TRBD2 (6 bases). Here the CDR3 reads CATSRHADLASHTDTQYF. The DNA for the CDR3 is TGTGCCACCAGCCGACACGCCGATCTAGCGAGTCACACAGATACGCAGTATTTT.